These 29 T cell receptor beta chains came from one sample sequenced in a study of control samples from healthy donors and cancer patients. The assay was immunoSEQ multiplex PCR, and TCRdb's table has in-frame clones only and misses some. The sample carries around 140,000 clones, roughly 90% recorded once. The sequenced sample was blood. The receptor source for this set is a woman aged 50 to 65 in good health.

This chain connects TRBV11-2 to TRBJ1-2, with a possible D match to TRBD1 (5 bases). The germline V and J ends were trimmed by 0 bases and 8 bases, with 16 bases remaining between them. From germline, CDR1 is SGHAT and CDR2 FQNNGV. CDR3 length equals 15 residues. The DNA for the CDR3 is TGTGCCAGCAGCTTAGAGGGGGGAAGGTGGCGGGGCTACACCTTC. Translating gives CASSLEGGRWRGYTF. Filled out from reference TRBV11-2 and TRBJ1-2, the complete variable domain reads EAGVAQSPRYKIIEKRQSVAFWCNPISGHATLYWYQQILGQGPKLLIQFQNNGVVDDSQLPKDRFSAERLKGVDSTLKIQPAKLEDSAVYLCASSLEGGRWRGYTFGSGTRLTVV.

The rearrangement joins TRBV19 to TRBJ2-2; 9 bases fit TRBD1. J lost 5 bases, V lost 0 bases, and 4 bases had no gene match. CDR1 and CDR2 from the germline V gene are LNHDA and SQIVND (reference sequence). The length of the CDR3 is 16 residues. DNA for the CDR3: TGTGCCAGTAGTATAGAAGGGACAGGGAAGACCGGGGAGCTGTTTTTT. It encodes CASSIEGTGKTGELFF.

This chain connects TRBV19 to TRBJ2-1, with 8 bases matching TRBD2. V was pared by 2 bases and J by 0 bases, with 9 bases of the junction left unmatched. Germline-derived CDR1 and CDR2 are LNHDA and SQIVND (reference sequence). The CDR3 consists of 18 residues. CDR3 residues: CASSITGGRPSSYNEQFF. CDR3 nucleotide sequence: TGTGCCAGTAGTATAACAGGCGGGAGGCCAAGCTCCTACAATGAGCAGTTCTTC.

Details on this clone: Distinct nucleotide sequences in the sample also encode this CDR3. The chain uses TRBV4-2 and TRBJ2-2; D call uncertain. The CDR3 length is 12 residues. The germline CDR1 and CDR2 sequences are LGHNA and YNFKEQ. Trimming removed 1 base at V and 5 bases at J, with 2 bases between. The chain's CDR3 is CASSQATGELFF. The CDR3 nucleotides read TGTGCCAGCAGCCAAGCGACCGGGGAGCTGTTTTTT.

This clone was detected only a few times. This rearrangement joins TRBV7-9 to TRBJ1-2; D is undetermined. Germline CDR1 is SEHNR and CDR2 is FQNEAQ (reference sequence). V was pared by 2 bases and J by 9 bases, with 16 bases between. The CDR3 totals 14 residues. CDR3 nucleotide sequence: TGTGCCAGCAGCTTATCGAACCCCGGTTCCAGCTACACCTTC. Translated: CASSLSNPGSSYTF.

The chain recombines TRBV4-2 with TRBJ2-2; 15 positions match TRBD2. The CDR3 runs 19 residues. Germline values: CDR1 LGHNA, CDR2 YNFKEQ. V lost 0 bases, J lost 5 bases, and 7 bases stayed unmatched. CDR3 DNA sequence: TGTGCCAGCAGCCAAGATTGGACTAGCGGGAGGGCAGCAACCGGGGAGCTGTTTTTT. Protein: CASSQDWTSGRAATGELFF.

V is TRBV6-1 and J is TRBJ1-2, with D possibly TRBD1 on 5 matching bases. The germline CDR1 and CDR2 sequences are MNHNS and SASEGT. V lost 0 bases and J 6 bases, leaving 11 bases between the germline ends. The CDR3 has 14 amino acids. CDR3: CASSEAMAGNGYTF. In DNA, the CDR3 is TGTGCCAGCAGTGAAGCGATGGCAGGGAATGGCTACACCTTC.

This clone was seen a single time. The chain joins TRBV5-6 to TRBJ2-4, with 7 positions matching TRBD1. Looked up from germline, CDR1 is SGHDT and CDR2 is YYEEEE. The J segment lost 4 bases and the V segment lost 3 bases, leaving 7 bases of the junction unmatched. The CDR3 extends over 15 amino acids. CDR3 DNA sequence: TGTGCCAGCAGCTATAAAATCAGGGGGAAAAACATTCAGTACTTC. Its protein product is CASSYKIRGKNIQYF.

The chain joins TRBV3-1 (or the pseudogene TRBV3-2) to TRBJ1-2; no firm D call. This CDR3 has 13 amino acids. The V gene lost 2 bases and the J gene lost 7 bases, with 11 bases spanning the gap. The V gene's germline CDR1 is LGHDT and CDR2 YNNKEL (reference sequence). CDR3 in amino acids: CASSQRAQLGYTF. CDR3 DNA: TGTGCCAGCAGCCAACGTGCTCAGCTTGGCTACACCTTC.

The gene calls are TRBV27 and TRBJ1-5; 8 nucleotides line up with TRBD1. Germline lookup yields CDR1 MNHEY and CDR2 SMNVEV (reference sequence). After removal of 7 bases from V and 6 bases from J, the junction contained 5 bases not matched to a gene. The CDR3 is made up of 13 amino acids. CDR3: CASKMTGAQPQHF. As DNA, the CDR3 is TGTGCCAGCAAGATGACAGGGGCTCAGCCCCAGCATTTT.

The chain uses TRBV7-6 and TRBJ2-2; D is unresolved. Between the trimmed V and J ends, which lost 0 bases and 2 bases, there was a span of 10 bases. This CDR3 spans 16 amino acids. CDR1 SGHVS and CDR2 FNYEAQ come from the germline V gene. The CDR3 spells CASSLASGFNTGELFF. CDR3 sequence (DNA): TGTGCCAGCAGCTTAGCTTCGGGCTTTAACACCGGGGAGCTGTTTTTT.

This CDR3 is CASSPGQGNIQYF. The DNA for the CDR3 is TGCGCCAGCAGCCCCGGACAGGGAAACATTCAGTACTTC. The chain combines TRBV5-1 with TRBJ2-4, with 8 bases matching TRBD1. J gave up 6 bases and V 4 bases, and 3 bases lay outside the gene matches. Germline V gives CDR1 SGHRS, CDR2 YFSETQ. The CDR3 length is 13 residues.

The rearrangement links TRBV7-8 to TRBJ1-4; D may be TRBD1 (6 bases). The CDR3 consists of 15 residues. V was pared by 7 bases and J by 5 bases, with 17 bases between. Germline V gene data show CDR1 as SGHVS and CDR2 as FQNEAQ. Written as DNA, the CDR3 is TGTGCCAGCAAAGGGGATGACAGGTGGAATGAAAAACTGTTTTTT. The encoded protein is CASKGDDRWNEKLFF.

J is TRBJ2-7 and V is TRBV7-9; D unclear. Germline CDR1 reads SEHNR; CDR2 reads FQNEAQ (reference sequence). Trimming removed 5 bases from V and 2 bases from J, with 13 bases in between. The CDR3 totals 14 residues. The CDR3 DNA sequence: TGTGCCAGCAGCCGTTACAGCAAGCCCTACGAGCAGTACTTC. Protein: CASSRYSKPYEQYF.

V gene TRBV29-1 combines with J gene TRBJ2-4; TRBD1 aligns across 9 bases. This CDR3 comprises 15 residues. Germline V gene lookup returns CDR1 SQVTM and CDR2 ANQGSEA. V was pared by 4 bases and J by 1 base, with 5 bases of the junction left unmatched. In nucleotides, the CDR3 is TGCAGCGTTGTAGGACAGGGGATCGCCAAAAACATTCAGTACTTC. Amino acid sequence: CSVVGQGIAKNIQYF. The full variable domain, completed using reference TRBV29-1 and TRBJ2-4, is SAVISQKPSRDICQRGTSLTIQCQVDSQVTMMFWYRQQPGQSLTLIATANQGSEATYESGFVIDKFPISRPNLTFSTLTVSNMSPEDSSIYLCSVVGQGIAKNIQYFGAGTRLSVL.

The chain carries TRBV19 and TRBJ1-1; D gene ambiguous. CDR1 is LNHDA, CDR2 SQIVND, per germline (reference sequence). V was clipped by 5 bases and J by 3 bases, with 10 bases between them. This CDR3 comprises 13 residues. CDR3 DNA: TGTGCCAGTAGTCCCGTACATTACACTGAAGCTTTCTTT. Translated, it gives CASSPVHYTEAFF.

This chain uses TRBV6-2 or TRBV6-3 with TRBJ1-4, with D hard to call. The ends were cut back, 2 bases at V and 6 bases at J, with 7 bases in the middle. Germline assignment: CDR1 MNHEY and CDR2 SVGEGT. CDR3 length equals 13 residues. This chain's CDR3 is CASSYVLYEKLFF. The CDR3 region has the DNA TGTGCCAGCAGTTACGTTCTTTATGAAAAACTGTTTTTT.

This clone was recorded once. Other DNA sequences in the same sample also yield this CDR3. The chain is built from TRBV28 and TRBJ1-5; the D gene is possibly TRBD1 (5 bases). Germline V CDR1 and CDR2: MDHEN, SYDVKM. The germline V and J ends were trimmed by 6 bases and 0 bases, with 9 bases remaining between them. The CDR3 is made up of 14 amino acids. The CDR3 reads CASSLGGSNQPQHF. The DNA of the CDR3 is TGTGCCAGCAGCCTGGGGGGTAGCAATCAGCCCCAGCATTTT.

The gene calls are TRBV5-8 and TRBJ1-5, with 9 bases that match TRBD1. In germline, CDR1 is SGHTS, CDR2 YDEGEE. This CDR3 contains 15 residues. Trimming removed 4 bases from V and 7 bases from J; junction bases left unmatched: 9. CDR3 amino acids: CASSPLTGGIQPQHF. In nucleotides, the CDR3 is TGTGCCAGCAGCCCTCTAACAGGGGGCATACAGCCCCAGCATTTT.

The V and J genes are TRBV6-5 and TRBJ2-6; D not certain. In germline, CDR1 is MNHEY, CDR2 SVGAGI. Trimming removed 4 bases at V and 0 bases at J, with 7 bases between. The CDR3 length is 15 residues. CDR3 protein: CASSSPFSGANVLTF. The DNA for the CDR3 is TGTGCCAGCAGTTCCCCGTTCTCTGGGGCCAACGTCCTGACTTTC.

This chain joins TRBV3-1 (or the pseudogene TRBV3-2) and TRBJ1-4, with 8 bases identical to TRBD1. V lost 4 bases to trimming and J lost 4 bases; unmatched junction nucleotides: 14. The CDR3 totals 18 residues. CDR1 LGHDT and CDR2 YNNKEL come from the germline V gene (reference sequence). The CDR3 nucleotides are TGTGCCAGCAGCCCAGGGGGCATCACAGGAATACATAATGAAAAACTGTTTTTT. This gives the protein CASSPGGITGIHNEKLFF.

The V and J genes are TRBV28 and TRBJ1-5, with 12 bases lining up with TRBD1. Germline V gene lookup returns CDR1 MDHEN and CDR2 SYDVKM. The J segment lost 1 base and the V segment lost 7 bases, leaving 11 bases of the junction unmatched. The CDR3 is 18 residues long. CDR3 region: CASNGPGQGAASNQPQHF. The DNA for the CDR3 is TGTGCCAGCAACGGGCCGGGACAGGGGGCGGCAAGCAATCAGCCCCAGCATTTT.

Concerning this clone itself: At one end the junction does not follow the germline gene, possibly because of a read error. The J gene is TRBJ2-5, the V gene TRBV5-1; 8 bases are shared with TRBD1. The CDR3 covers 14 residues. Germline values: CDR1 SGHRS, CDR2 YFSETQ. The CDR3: CASSSAGGLETPYF. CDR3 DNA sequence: TGCGCCAGCAGCTCCGCAGGGGGCTTGGAGACCCCGTACTTC. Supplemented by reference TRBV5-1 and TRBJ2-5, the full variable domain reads KAGVTQTPRYLIKTRGQQVTLSCSPISGHRSVSWYQQTPGQGLQFLFEYFSETQRNKGNFPGRFSGRQFSNSRSEMNVSTLELGDSALYLCASSSAGGLETPYFGPGTRLLVL.

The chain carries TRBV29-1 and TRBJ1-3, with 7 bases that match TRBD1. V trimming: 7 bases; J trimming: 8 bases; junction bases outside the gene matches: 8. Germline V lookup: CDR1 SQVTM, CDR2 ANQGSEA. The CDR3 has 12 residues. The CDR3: CSARTGGDTIYF. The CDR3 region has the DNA TGCAGCGCTAGGACAGGTGGGGACACCATATATTTT.

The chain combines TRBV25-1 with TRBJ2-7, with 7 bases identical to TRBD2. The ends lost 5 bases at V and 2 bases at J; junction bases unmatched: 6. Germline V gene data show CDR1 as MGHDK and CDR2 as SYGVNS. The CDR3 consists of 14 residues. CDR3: CASSRGDGPYEQYF. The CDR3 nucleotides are TGTGCCAGCAGTCGGGGGGACGGACCCTACGAGCAGTACTTC.

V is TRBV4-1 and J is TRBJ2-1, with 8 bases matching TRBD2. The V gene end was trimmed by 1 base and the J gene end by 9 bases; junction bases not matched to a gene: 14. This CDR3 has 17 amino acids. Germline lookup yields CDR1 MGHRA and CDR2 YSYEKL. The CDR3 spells CASSQVGASGWKGEQFF. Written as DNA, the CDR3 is TGCGCCAGCAGCCAAGTCGGGGCTAGCGGGTGGAAAGGTGAGCAGTTCTTC.

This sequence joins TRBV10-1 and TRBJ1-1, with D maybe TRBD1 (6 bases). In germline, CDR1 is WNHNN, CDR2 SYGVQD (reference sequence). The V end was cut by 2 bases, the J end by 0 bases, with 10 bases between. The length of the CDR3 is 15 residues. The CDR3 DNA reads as TGCGCCAGCAGTGAGGGGGACACCTTGAACACTGAAGCTTTCTTT. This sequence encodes CASSEGDTLNTEAFF.

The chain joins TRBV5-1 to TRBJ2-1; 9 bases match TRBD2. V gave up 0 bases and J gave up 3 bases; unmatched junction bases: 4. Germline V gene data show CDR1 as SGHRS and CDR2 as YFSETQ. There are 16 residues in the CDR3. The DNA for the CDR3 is TGCGCCAGCAGCTTGGGCAGCGGGGGGCACTACAATGAGCAGTTCTTC. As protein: CASSLGSGGHYNEQFF. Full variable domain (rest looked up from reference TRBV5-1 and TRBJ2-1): KAGVTQTPRYLIKTRGQQVTLSCSPISGHRSVSWYQQTPGQGLQFLFEYFSETQRNKGNFPGRFSGRQFSNSRSEMNVSTLELGDSALYLCASSLGSGGHYNEQFFGPGTRLTVL.

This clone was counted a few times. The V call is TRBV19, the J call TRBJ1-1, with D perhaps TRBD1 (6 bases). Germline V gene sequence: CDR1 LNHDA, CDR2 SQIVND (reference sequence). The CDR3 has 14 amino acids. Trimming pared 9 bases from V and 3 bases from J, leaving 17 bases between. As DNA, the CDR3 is TGTGCCAGCCTATCTGGTCAGGGGTACACTGAAGCTTTCTTT. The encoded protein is CASLSGQGYTEAFF.